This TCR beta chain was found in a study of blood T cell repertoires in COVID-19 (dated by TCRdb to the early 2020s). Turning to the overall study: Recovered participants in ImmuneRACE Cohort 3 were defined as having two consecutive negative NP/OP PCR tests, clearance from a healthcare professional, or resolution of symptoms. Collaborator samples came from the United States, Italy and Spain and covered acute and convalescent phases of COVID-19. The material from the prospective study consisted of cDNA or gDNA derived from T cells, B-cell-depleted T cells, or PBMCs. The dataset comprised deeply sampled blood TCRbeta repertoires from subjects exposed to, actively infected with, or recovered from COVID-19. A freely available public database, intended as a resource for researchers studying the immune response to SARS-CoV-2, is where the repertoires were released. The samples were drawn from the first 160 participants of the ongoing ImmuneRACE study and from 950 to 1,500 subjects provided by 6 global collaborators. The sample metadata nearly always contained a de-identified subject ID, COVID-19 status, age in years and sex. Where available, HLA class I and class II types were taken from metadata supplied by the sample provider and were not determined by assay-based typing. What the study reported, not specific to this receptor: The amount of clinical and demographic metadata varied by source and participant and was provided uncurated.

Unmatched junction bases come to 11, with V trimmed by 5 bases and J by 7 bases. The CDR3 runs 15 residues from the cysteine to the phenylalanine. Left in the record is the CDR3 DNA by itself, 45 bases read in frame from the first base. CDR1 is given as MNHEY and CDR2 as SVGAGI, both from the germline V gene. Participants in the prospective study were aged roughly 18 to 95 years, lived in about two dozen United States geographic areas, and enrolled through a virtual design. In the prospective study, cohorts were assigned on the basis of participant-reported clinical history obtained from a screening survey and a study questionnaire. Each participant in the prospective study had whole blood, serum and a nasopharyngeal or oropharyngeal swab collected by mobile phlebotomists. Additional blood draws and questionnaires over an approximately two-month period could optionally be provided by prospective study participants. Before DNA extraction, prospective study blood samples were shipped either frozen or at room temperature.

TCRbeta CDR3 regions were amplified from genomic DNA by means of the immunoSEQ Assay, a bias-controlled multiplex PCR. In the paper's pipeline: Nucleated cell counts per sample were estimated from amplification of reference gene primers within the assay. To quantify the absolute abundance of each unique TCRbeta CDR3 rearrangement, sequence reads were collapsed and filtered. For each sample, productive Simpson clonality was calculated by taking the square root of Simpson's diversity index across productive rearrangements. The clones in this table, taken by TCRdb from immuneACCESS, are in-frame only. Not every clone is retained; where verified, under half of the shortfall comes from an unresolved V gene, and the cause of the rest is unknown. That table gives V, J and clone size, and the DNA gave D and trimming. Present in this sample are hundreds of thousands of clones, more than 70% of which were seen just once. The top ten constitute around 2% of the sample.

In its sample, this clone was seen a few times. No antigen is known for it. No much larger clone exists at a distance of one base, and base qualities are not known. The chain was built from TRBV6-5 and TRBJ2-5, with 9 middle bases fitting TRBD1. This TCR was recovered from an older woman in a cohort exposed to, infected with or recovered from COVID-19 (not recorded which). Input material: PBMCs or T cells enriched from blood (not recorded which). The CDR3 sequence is CASSQQGQGHGTQYF. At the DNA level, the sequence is TGTGCCAGCAGTCAGCAGGGACAGGGTCACGGGACCCAGTACTTC.